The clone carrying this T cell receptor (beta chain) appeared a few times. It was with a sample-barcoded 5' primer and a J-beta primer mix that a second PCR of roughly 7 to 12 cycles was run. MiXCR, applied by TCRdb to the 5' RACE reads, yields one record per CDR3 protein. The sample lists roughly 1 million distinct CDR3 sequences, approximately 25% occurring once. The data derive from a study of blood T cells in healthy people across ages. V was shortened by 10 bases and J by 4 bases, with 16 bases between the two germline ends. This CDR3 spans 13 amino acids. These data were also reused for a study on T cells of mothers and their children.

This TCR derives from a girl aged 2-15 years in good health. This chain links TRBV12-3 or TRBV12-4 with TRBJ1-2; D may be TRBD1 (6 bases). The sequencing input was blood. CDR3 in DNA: TGTGCCACTCAAATGGGGGGCCCCTATGGCTACACCTTC. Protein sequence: CATQMGGPYGYTF.